This is a list of T cell receptor beta chains from one sample in a study of spatial heterogeneity in lung cancer. TCRdb re-called the 5' RACE reads through MiXCR, storing one row per CDR3 protein. Here the sample spans 60,000 to 85,000 distinct CDR3 sequences, over 7% being singletons. The sequencing here drew on PBMCs, taken at follow-up. The receptor set was obtained from a female donor with early-stage non-small cell lung cancer. Both conserved end residues are part of each CDR3. D genes are given only for firm matches. Where a row states a size, it is once, few, many or the class of an expanded clone; other rows omit it.

TRBV2	many	.	TRBJ2-5	TGTGCCAGACGAGGGTTCAGTCGCAAAAAAGAGACCCAGTACTTC	CARRGFSRKKETQYF
TRBV29-1	many	TRBD2	TRBJ2-1	TGCAGCGTTGAGCCTAGCGGGACGGGTGAGCAGTTCTTC	CSVEPSGTGEQFF
TRBV2	many	TRBD2	TRBJ2-2	TGTGCCAGCAGGGCCGGGACTAGCGGTTCCACCGGGGAGCTGTTTTTT	CASRAGTSGSTGELFF
TRBV4-2	many	TRBD1	TRBJ2-1	TGTGCCAGCAGCCAACCACAGGGGTTGAATGAGCAGTTCTTC	CASSQPQGLNEQFF
TRBV29-1	many	TRBD1	TRBJ1-2	TGCAGCGTTGAAGATCAGGGACAGGGGGCGCGCGGCTACACCTTC	CSVEDQGQGARGYTF
TRBV2	few	TRBD1	TRBJ2-2	TGTGCCAGCAGTGGGGACAGGGCAACCGGGGAGCTGTTTTTT	CASSGDRATGELFF
TRBV6-5	many	.	TRBJ1-6	TGTGCCAGCAGTCAGGCGAATAATTCACCCCTCCACTTT	CASSQANNSPLHF
TRBV12-3/TRBV12-4	many	.	TRBJ1-1	TGTGCCAGCAGTTTATTTGGGGACGGGACTGAAGCTTTCTTT	CASSLFGDGTEAFF
TRBV25-1	many	.	TRBJ1-1	TGTGCCAGCAGTCCCTGGGATGGGGACCCCGAAGCGAACACTGAAGCTTTCTTT	CASSPWDGDPEANTEAFF
TRBV3-1	.	TRBD2	TRBJ2-7	TGTGCCAGCAGCCCGCCGGGAGGGCCGGAGTACTTC	CASSPPGGPEYF
TRBV30	many	.	TRBJ1-5	TGTGCCTGGAGTTTGGATAGCAATCAGCCCCAGCATTTT	CAWSLDSNQPQHF
TRBV29-1	many	.	TRBJ2-1	TGCAGCGCCCGAACTCCGGGCCTTCGGCGCTCCTACAATGAGCAGTTCTTC	CSARTPGLRRSYNEQFF
TRBV6-1	many	.	TRBJ2-5	TGTGCCAGCCTTAGAGGGGACTTACAAGAGACCCAGTACTTC	CASLRGDLQETQYF
TRBV19	few	.	TRBJ2-3	TGTGCCAGTAGTCAGGGTGTTACAGATACGCAGTATTTT	CASSQGVTDTQYF
TRBV2	few	.	TRBJ2-5	TGTGCCAGCATGGAAGGAAACCAAGAGACCCAGTACTTC	CASMEGNQETQYF
TRBV2	many	TRBD2	TRBJ2-5	TGTGCCTCCTCGAGGGAGGGAGGTTCACAAGAGACCCAGTACTTC	CASSREGGSQETQYF
TRBV2	many	.	TRBJ2-4	TGTGCCAGCGTCGGGCCCTCCGCCGCAAATAGAAACATTCAGTACTTC	CASVGPSAANRNIQYF
TRBV7-2	many	.	TRBJ2-1	TGTGCCAGCAGCTTAACAGGACCGACAAACGATGAGCAGTTCTTC	CASSLTGPTNDEQFF
TRBV19	many	.	TRBJ2-3	TGTGCCAGTAGTATAGGCGCCGGCCTCACAGATACGCAGTATTTT	CASSIGAGLTDTQYF
TRBV27	few	.	TRBJ2-1	TGTGCCAGCAGCCCCAGTGGGCCGCCCTACAATGAGCAGTTCTTC	CASSPSGPPYNEQFF
TRBV19	many	TRBD2	TRBJ2-3	TGTGCCAGTAGTATCCGGACTAGCGCACTCCAGGCAGATACGCAGTATTTT	CASSIRTSALQADTQYF
TRBV2	many	.	TRBJ1-5	TGTGCCAGCAGTGAACAGTTTGGTCAGCCCCAGCATTTT	CASSEQFGQPQHF
TRBV14	few	TRBD1	TRBJ1-1	TGTGCCAGCAGCCCTCATTTAGGCGGGACAGGGGTACCTGAAGCTTTCTTT	CASSPHLGGTGVPEAFF
TRBV20-1	many	TRBD1	TRBJ1-5	TGCAGTGCTTCCTCCCCTGGACAGGGGGCGAGTTGGATGAGCAATCAGCCCCAGCATTTT	CSASSPGQGASWMSNQPQHF
TRBV20-1	.	.	TRBJ2-1	TGCAGTGCTCGTCACCGGGACTTCATTGATCGTGAGCAGTTCTTC	CSARHRDFIDREQFF
TRBV20-1	.	TRBD1	TRBJ1-4	TGCAGTGCTACCAGGGGGTCTAGGGAAAAACTGTTTTTT	CSATRGSREKLFF
TRBV10-3	few	.	TRBJ1-5	TGTGCCATCAGCGAGCCACAGGGCGGCAATCAGCCCCAGCATTTT	CAISEPQGGNQPQHF
TRBV3-1	few	TRBD2	TRBJ2-7	TGTGCCAGCAGCCAAGCTTCGGGAGGTAATTACGAGCAGTACTTC	CASSQASGGNYEQYF